Reported below is one T cell receptor (beta chain). The identical CDR3 is also encoded by other nucleotide sequences in the sample. These data belong to a study of blood T cell repertoires in COVID-19. Trimming took off 8 bases at V and 5 bases at J, with 9 bases between the two ends. Germline CDR1 is LGHDT and CDR2 is YNNKEL (reference sequence). The CDR3 runs 11 residues. TCRdb's table, derived via immunoSEQ multiplex PCR, lists solely in-frame clones and lacks some. The profile shows about 370,000 clones, about 90% of them singletons. Sequencing was performed on peripheral blood. The receptor was isolated from a woman aged 25 to 45 with COVID-19, enrolled during active disease. This chain connects TRBV3-1 (or the pseudogene TRBV3-2) to TRBJ2-5; perhaps TRBD2 as D (5 bases). The CDR3 spells CASGRGETQYF. Written as DNA, the CDR3 is TGTGCCAGCGGGAGAGGGGAGACCCAGTACTTC.